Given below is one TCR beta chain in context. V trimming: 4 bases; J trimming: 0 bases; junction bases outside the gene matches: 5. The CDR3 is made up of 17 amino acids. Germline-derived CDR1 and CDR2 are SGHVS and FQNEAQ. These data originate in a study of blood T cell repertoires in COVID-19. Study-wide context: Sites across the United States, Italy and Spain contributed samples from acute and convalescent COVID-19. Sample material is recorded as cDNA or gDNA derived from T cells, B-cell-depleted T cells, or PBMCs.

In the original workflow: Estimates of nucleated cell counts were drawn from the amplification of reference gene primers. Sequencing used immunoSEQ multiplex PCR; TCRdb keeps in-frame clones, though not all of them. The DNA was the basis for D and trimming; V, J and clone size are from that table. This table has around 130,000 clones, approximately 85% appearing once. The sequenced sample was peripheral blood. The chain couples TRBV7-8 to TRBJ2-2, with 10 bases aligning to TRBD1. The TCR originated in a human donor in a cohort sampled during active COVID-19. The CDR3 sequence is CASSWPGQGPNTGELFF. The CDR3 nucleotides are TGTGCCAGCAGCTGGCCGGGACAGGGGCCGAACACCGGGGAGCTGTTTTTT.